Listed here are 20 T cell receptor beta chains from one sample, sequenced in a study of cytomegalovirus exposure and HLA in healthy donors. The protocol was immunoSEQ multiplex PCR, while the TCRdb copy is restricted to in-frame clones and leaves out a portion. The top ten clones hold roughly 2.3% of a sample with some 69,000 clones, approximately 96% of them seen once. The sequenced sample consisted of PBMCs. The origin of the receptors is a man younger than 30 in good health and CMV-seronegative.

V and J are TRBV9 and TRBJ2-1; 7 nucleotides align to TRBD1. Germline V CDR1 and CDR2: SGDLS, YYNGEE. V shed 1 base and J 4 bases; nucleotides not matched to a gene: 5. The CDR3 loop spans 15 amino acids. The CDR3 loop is CASSVSGTDYNEQFF. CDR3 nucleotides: TGTGCCAGCAGCGTATCCGGGACAGATTACAATGAGCAGTTCTTC.

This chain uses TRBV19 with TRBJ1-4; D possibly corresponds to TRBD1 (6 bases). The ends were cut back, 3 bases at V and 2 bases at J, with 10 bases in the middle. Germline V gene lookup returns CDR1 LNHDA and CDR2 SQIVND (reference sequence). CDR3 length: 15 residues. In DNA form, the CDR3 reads TGTGCCAGTAGTATTCCAGGGGTTACTAATGAAAAACTGTTTTTT. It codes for CASSIPGVTNEKLFF.

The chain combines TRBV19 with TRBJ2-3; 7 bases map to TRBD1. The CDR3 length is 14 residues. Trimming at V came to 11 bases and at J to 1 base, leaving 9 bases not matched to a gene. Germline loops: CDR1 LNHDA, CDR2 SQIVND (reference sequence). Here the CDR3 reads CAASEGGGTDTQYF. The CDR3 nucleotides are TGTGCCGCAAGTGAAGGGGGCGGCACAGATACGCAGTATTTT.

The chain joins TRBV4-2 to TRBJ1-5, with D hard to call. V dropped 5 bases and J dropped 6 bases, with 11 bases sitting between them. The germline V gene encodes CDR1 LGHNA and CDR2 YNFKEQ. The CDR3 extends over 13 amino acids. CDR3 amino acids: CASSLVGSQPQHF. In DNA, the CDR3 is TGTGCCAGCAGCTTGGTCGGTAGTCAGCCCCAGCATTTT.

Here the CDR3 reads CARGSLDSLEAFF. CDR3 bases: TGTGCCAGGGGAAGTCTTGACAGCCTTGAAGCTTTCTTT. The chain recombines TRBV2 with TRBJ1-1, with D perhaps matching TRBD1 (5 bases). Looked up from germline, CDR1 is SNHLY and CDR2 is FYNNEI. The ends were cut back, 9 bases at V and 7 bases at J, with 18 bases in the middle. This CDR3 is 13 amino acids long.

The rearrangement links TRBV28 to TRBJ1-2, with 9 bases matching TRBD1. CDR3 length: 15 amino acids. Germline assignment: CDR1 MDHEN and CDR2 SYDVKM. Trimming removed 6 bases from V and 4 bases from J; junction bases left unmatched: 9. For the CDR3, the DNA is TGTGCCAGCAGCACCGGAGGACAGGGGCTCTATGGCTACACCTTC. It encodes CASSTGGQGLYGYTF.

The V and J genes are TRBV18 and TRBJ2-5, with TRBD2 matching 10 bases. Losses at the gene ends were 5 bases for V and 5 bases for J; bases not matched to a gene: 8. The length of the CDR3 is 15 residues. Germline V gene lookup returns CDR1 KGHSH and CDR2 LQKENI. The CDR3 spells CASSGGLAVWETQYF. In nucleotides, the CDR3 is TGTGCCAGCTCAGGCGGACTAGCGGTTTGGGAGACCCAGTACTTC. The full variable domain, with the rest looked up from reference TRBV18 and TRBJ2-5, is NAGVMQNPRHLVRRRGQEARLRCSPMKGHSHVYWYRQLPEEGLKFMVYLQKENIIDESGMPKERFSAEFPKEGPSILRIQQVVRGDSAAYFCASSGGLAVWETQYFGPGTRLLVL.

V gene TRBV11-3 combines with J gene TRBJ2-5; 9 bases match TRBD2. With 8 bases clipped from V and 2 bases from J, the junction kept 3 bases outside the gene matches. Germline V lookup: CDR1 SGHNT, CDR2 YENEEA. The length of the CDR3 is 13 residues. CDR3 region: CASLAGPQETQYF. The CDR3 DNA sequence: TGTGCCAGCCTAGCGGGACCACAAGAGACCCAGTACTTC.

Written as DNA, the CDR3 is TGTGCCAGCAAAACCGGCAGGGATTTCAATGAGCAGTTCTTC. Its translation: CASKTGRDFNEQFF. This chain connects TRBV6-6 to TRBJ2-1, with D possibly being TRBD1 (5 bases). This CDR3 contains 14 residues. Trimming shortened V by 7 bases and J by 6 bases, and 16 bases separated the two germline ends. Germline CDR1 and CDR2: MNHNY and SVGAGI (reference sequence).

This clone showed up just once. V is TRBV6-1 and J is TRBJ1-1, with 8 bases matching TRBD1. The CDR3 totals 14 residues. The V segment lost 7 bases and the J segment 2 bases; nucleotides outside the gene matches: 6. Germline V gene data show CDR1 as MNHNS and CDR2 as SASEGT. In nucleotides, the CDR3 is TGTGCCAGCATAGAGGACAGGGTAAACACTGAAGCTTTCTTT. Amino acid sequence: CASIEDRVNTEAFF.

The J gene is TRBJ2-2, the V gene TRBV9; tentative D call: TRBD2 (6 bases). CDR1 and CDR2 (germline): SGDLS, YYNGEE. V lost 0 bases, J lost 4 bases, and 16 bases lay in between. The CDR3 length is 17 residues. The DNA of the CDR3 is TGTGCCAGCAGCGTAGCTACGTATGGGGACTTCACCGGGGAGCTGTTTTTT. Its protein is CASSVATYGDFTGELFF.

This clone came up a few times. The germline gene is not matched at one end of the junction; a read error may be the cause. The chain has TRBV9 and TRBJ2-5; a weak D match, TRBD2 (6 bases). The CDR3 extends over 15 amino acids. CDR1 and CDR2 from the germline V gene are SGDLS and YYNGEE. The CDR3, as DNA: TGTGCCAGCAGCGTAGCAGGGAGGTGGGCAGAGGCCCAGTACTTC. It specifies CASSVAGRWAEAQYF.

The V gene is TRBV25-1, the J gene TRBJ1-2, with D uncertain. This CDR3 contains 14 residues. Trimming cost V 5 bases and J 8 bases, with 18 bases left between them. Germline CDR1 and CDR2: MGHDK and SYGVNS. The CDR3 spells CASSTRGGHDGYTF. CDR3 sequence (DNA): TGTGCCAGCAGTACCCGAGGAGGGCACGACGGCTACACCTTC.

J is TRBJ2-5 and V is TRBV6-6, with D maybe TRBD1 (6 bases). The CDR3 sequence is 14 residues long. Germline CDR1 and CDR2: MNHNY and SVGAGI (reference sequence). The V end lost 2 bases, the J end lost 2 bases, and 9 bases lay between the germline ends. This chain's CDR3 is CASSYQDSQETQYF. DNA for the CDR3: TGTGCCAGCAGTTACCAGGACAGTCAAGAGACCCAGTACTTC.

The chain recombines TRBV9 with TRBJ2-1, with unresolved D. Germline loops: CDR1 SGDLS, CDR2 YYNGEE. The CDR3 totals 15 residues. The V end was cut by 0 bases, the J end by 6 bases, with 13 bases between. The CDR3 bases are TGTGCCAGCAGCGTAGGAGGTCTCCAGCCCAATGAGCAGTTCTTC. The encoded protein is CASSVGGLQPNEQFF.

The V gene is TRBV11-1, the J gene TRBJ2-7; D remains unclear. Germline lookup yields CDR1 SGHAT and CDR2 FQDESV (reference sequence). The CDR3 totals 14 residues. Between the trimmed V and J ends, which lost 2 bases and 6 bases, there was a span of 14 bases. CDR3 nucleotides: TGTGCCAGCAGCTTAAGTCTAGATCTCCGCGAGCAGTACTTC. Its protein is CASSLSLDLREQYF.

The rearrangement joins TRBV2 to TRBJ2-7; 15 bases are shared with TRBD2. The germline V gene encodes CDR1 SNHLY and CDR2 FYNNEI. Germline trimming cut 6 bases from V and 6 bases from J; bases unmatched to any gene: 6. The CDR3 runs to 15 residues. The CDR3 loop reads CASSGPGLAGGEQYF. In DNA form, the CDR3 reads TGTGCCAGCAGCGGACCGGGACTAGCGGGAGGCGAGCAGTACTTC.

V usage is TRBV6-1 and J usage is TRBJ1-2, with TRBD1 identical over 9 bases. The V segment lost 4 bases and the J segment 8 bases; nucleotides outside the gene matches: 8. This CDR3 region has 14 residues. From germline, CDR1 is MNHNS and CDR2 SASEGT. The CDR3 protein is CASSVARDRDGYTF. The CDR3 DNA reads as TGTGCCAGCAGTGTCGCCCGGGACAGGGACGGCTACACCTTC.

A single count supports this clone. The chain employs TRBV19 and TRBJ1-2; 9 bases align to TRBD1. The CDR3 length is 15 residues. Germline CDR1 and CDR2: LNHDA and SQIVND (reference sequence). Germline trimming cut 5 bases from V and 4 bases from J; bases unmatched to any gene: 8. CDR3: CASSSSDRGGYGYTF. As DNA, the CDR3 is TGTGCCAGTAGTTCCTCGGACAGGGGTGGCTATGGCTACACCTTC.

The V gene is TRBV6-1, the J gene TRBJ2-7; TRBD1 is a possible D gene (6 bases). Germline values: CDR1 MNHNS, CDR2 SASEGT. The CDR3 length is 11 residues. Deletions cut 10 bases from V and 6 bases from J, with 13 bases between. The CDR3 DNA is TGTGCCACTGAGGGACACCTCGAGCAGTACTTC. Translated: CATEGHLEQYF.